This T cell receptor beta chain derives from a study of CD8 T cells in ankylosing spondylitis. Notes on the study in general: A motif in TCR beta, a set of about 8 highly homologous variants, appeared characteristic of ankylosing spondylitis blood. Matched ankylosing spondylitis synovial fluid reportedly contained a significantly enriched population of disease-linked clones. Some motif variants had been reported before (in reactive arthritis synovial fluid and blood).

This clonotype was counted at least ten times. The antigen remains undetermined. CDR1 and CDR2 from the germline V gene are SGHVS and FNYEAQ. CDR3 size: 13 residues. Deletions cut 1 base from V and 6 bases from J, with 10 bases between. By quantitative 5'-RACE with molecular barcodes, the TCR beta libraries were made. From the 5' RACE reads, TCRdb called clonotypes with MiXCR, one entry per CDR3 protein. Of a few hundred thousand distinct CDR3 sequences listed, approximately 7.3% are singletons. The TCR comes from a male donor with ankylosing spondylitis. Sequenced material: blood, either unsorted or a sorted T cell fraction (not recorded which). V is TRBV7-6 and J is TRBJ2-7, with D perhaps TRBD1 (6 bases). CDR3 region: CASSLGTASEQYF. In DNA form, the CDR3 reads TGTGCCAGCAGCTTAGGGACAGCCAGCGAGCAGTACTTC.